Below are 23 T cell receptor beta chains sequenced from a single sample in a study of T cells in Graves' hyperthyroidism and ophthalmopathy. The source material, RNA transcripts, was used to amplify TCR beta CDR3 regions. A first-round RT-PCR of the TCR CDR3 used the HTBI primer set. TCRdb reprocessed the multiplex PCR reads with MiXCR, giving one entry per CDR3 protein. The data contain a few hundred thousand distinct CDR3 sequences, around 16% of them singletons. The sample comprised blood. These receptors were collected from a woman between 35 and 50 years old with Graves' ophthalmopathy.

This clonotype occurred once. The chain joins TRBV5-1 to TRBJ1-1; 8 positions match TRBD1. The junction had 5 bases not matched to a gene; V was cut back by 4 bases and J by 0 bases. The CDR3 is made up of 15 amino acids. The V gene's germline CDR1 is SGHRS and CDR2 YFSETQ. Here the CDR3 reads CASSPWTGMNTEAFF. The CDR3 region has the DNA TGCGCCAGCAGCCCGTGGACAGGGATGAACACTGAAGCTTTCTTT.

This clonotype has at least ten counts. The chain is built from TRBV2 and TRBJ2-7, with TRBD2 matching 9 bases. CDR3 size: 14 residues. V lost 1 base to trimming and J lost 6 bases; unmatched junction nucleotides: 4. Germline V gene lookup returns CDR1 SNHLY and CDR2 FYNNEI. The CDR3: CASSEGLAGSEQYF. CDR3 nucleotide sequence: TGTGCCAGCAGTGAAGGTCTAGCGGGAAGCGAGCAGTACTTC. Looking up the rest from reference TRBV2 and TRBJ2-7 gives the full variable domain: EPEVTQTPSHQVTQMGQEVILRCVPISNHLYFYWYRQILGQKVEFLVSFYNNEISEKSEIFDDQFSVERPDGSNFTLKIRSTKLEDSAMYFCASSEGLAGSEQYFGPGTRLTVT.

This clonotype showed up just a few times. The gene calls are TRBV2 and TRBJ2-5, with D perhaps matching TRBD1 or TRBD2 (6 bases each). V lost 6 bases and J 7 bases, leaving 12 bases between the germline ends. The CDR3 has 12 residues. Looked up from germline, CDR1 is SNHLY and CDR2 is FYNNEI. CDR3 bases: TGTGCCAGCAGCGGGGGCCTCCGGACCCAGTACTTC. Translating gives CASSGGLRTQYF.

About this clonotype itself: A much larger clone lies one base from this, so it may be a read error. The chain carries TRBV27 and TRBJ2-3; perhaps TRBD1 as D (5 bases). There are 16 residues in the CDR3. V was trimmed by 5 bases and J by 0 bases, leaving 15 bases between them. Looked up from germline, CDR1 is MNHEY and CDR2 is SMNVEV (reference sequence). CDR3 residues: CASSPSWTRSTDTQYF. The CDR3 nucleotides are TGTGCCAGCAGTCCCTCCTGGACAAGGAGCACAGATACGCAGTATTTT.

This clonotype was recorded many times. The rearrangement joins TRBV28 to TRBJ1-6, with D possibly matching TRBD1 (6 bases). Germline V gives CDR1 MDHEN, CDR2 SYDVKM. The germline V and J ends were trimmed by 5 bases and 14 bases, with 22 bases remaining between them. The CDR3 is 15 amino acids. CDR3 sequence: CASSPRGALGEALHF. The CDR3, as DNA: TGTGCCAGCAGTCCCCGGGGGGCCCTTGGGGAGGCCCTCCACTTT.

The sample holds many counts of this clonotype. The chain links TRBV28 to TRBJ1-5; TRBD1 agrees at 7 bases. Losses at the gene ends were 5 bases for V and 2 bases for J; bases not matched to a gene: 9. This CDR3 is built from 16 residues. Germline loops: CDR1 MDHEN, CDR2 SYDVKM. The CDR3: CASSITGVTGNQPQHF. For the CDR3, the DNA is TGTGCCAGCAGTATAACAGGGGTGACGGGCAATCAGCCCCAGCATTTT.

This clonotype was detected many times. The V gene is TRBV11-2, the J gene TRBJ2-5; no firm D call. The CDR3 covers 11 residues. Germline V CDR1 and CDR2: SGHAT, FQNNGV. The V end lost 6 bases, the J end lost 2 bases, and 4 bases lay between the germline ends. The CDR3 nucleotides are TGTGCCAGCAGGAATCAAGAGACCCAGTACTTC. It is translated as CASRNQETQYF.

This clonotype has a count of ten or more. This sequence joins TRBV2 and TRBJ1-1; D may be TRBD1 (6 bases). The CDR3 spans 15 residues. Per germline, CDR1 SNHLY and CDR2 FYNNEI. With 7 bases removed from V and 2 bases from J, the gap between germline ends came to 17 bases. In nucleotides, the CDR3 is TGTGCCAGCACTCGTAACTGGGGGGCAAACACTGAAGCTTTCTTT. It is translated as CASTRNWGANTEAFF.

In this sample, this clonotype turned up many times. The rearrangement joins TRBV20-1 to TRBJ2-7, with D possibly being TRBD1 (5 bases). The CDR3 is made up of 12 amino acids. CDR1 and CDR2 from the germline V gene are DFQATT and SNEGSKA (reference sequence). The V end lost 1 base, the J end lost 2 bases, and 6 bases lay between the germline ends. As DNA, the CDR3 is TGCAGTGCTAGAGGCAGGGCCTACGAGCAGTACTTC. It yields the protein CSARGRAYEQYF.

This clonotype was seen many times. V and J are TRBV28 and TRBJ1-6; 9 bases line up with TRBD1. V shed 6 bases and J 8 bases; nucleotides not matched to a gene: 5. The CDR3 spans 14 residues. Germline V gene sequence: CDR1 MDHEN, CDR2 SYDVKM. The DNA for the CDR3 is TGTGCCAGCAGGACGGGACAGGGTTATTCACCCCTCCACTTT. It specifies CASRTGQGYSPLHF.

This clonotype was observed a handful of times. The CDR3, as DNA: TGCAGTGCTCCCTCAAGGGCGAATACGCAGTATTTT. Its translation: CSAPSRANTQYF. The rearrangement joins TRBV20-1 to TRBJ2-3; D is ambiguous. This CDR3 comprises 12 residues. Germline V gene sequence: CDR1 DFQATT, CDR2 SNEGSKA (reference sequence). Trimming removed 5 bases from V and 7 bases from J, with 13 bases in between.

This clonotype has a handful of counts. V and J are TRBV13 and TRBJ1-1, with 11 bases aligning to TRBD1. Trimming at V came to 5 bases and at J to 10 bases, leaving 3 bases not matched to a gene. The CDR3 length is 12 residues. Germline CDR1 PRHDT, CDR2 FYEKMQ (reference sequence). The CDR3 DNA follows: TGTGCCAGCAGCCCGGACAGGGGGCGAGCTTTCTTT. Translating it yields CASSPDRGRAFF.

This clonotype was observed a few times. The V gene is TRBV19, the J gene TRBJ2-3; 9 bases map to TRBD1. CDR1 is LNHDA and CDR2 is SQIVND in the germline V gene (reference sequence). Trimming took 3 bases from V and 3 from J; bases not matched to a gene: 4. CDR3 length: 15 amino acids. CDR3 DNA sequence: TGTGCCAGTAGTATTCAGGGACAGGGAACAGATACGCAGTATTTT. Residues: CASSIQGQGTDTQYF.

This clonotype was observed at least ten times. The chain joins TRBV18 to TRBJ2-5; possibly TRBD1 or TRBD2 for D (6 bases each). Germline V CDR1 and CDR2: KGHSH, LQKENI. The ends were cut back, 3 bases at V and 4 bases at J, with 15 bases in the middle. There are 15 residues in the CDR3. CDR3 in amino acids: CASSPPGEGGETQYF. CDR3 DNA: TGTGCCAGCTCACCTCCAGGCGAGGGGGGAGAGACCCAGTACTTC.

Concerning this clonotype itself: Mismatch with germline at one junction end may stem from a read error. The V gene is TRBV3-1, the J gene TRBJ1-5; no firm D call. CDR3 length: 12 amino acids. CDR1 and CDR2 from the germline V gene are LGHDT and YNNKEL (reference sequence). The CDR3 loop is CASSQRNQPRHF. DNA for the CDR3: TGTGCCAGCAGCCAACGTAATCAGCCCCGGCATTTT.

This clonotype turned up a few times. The rearrangement joins TRBV27 to TRBJ2-3; the match to TRBD2 covers 7 bases. Germline lookup yields CDR1 MNHEY and CDR2 SMNVEV (reference sequence). The CDR3 extends over 14 amino acids. Trimming removed 6 bases from V and 0 bases from J; junction bases left unmatched: 3. The CDR3 spells CASRREISTDTQYF. CDR3 coding DNA: TGTGCCAGCAGGCGGGAGATAAGCACAGATACGCAGTATTTT.

There are a few counts of this clonotype. The chain combines TRBV5-1 with TRBJ2-5; TRBD1 agrees at 8 bases. CDR3 length equals 15 residues. The J segment lost 2 bases and the V segment lost 0 bases, leaving 3 bases of the junction unmatched. Germline-derived CDR1 and CDR2 are SGHRS and YFSETQ. This chain's CDR3 is CASSLVGTGQETQYF. The DNA for the CDR3 is TGCGCCAGCAGCTTGGTAGGGACAGGTCAAGAGACCCAGTACTTC.

Details on this clonotype: A read error is possible here, since a much larger clone lies one base away. V gene TRBV4-1 combines with J gene TRBJ2-1; D uncertain. The J call may not be correct, given that the DNA end is closer to TRBJ2-7. Germline V gene lookup returns CDR1 MGHRA and CDR2 YSYEKL. The CDR3 extends over 16 amino acids. This CDR3 is CASSQVDLVSYNEQYF. The CDR3 bases are TGCGCCAGCAGCCAAGTTGATCTAGTCTCCTACAATGAGCAGTACTTC.

This clonotype was seen repeatedly, ten times or more. The genes are TRBV27 and TRBJ2-7; 14 nucleotides match TRBD2. The germline V gene has CDR1 MNHEY and CDR2 SMNVEV (reference sequence). With 3 bases clipped from V and 7 bases from J, the junction kept 8 bases outside the gene matches. The CDR3 consists of 16 residues. CDR3 coding DNA: TGTGCCAGCAGTTTCCTGACTAGCGGGAGGGCCGTGGAGCAGTACTTC. Residues: CASSFLTSGRAVEQYF.

The CDR3 DNA follows: TGTGCCAGTAGTTCCCACCAGGCGGGTGAGCAGTTCTTC. It specifies CASSSHQAGEQFF. The rearrangement uses TRBV19 and TRBJ2-1, with a weak D call TRBD2 (5 bases). The CDR3 has 13 amino acids. The germline gives CDR1 LNHDA, CDR2 SQIVND (reference sequence). The V and J ends lost 5 bases and 9 bases respectively, with 14 bases between them.

The chain is built from TRBV7-9 and TRBJ1-2, with D perhaps matching TRBD1 (6 bases). V lost 6 bases and J 4 bases, leaving 18 bases between the germline ends. The CDR3 is 15 residues long. Germline-derived CDR1 and CDR2 are SEHNR and FQNEAQ (reference sequence). CDR3 protein: CASRGRTDPSYGYTF. The CDR3 coding sequence is TGTGCCAGCAGGGGAAGGACAGACCCTAGCTATGGCTACACCTTC.

In its sample, this clonotype was seen many times. This rearrangement joins TRBV10-2 to TRBJ2-3; 11 bases fit TRBD2. Per germline, CDR1 WSHSY and CDR2 SAAADI. Losses at the gene ends were 6 bases for V and 1 base for J; bases not matched to a gene: 3. The CDR3 loop spans 15 amino acids. CDR3 amino acids: CASRVAGGRTDTQYF. The CDR3 bases are TGCGCCAGCAGAGTAGCGGGGGGGCGCACAGATACGCAGTATTTT.

Comment on this clonotype: One base away lies a much larger clone, so this may be a sequencing read error. This sequence joins TRBV28 and TRBJ2-5; 8 bases are shared with TRBD1. There are 15 residues in the CDR3. The junction had 11 bases not matched to a gene; V was cut back by 6 bases and J by 5 bases. Germline V gene lookup returns CDR1 MDHEN and CDR2 SYDVKM. The CDR3 coding sequence is TGTGCCAGCAGCTCTGCGGACAGGGTTGAGGAGACCCAGTACTTC. Translated, it gives CASSSADRVEETQYF.